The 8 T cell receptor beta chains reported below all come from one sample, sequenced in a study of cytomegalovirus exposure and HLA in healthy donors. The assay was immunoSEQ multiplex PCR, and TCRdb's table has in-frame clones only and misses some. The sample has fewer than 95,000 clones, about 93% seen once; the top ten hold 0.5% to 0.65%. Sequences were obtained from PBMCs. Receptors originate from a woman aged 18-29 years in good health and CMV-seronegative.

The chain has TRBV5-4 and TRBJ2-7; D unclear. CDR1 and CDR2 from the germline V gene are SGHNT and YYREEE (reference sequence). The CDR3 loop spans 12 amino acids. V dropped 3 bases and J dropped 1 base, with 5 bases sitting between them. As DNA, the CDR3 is TGTGCCAGCAGCTCCCCTTCCTACGAGCAGTACTTC. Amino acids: CASSSPSYEQYF.

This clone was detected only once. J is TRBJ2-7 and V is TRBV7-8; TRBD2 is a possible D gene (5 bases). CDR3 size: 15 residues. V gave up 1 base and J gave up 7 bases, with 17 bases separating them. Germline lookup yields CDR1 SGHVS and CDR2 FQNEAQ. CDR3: CASSLDPLALLEQYF. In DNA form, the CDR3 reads TGTGCCAGCAGCTTAGACCCGCTAGCCCTGTTAGAGCAGTACTTC.

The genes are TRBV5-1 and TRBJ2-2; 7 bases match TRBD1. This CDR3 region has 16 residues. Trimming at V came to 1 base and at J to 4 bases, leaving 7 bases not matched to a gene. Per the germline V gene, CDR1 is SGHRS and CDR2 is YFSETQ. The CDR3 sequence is CASSLKGTVTTGELFF. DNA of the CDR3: TGCGCCAGCAGCTTGAAAGGGACAGTGACCACCGGGGAGCTGTTTTTT. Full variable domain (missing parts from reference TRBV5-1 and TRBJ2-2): KAGVTQTPRYLIKTRGQQVTLSCSPISGHRSVSWYQQTPGQGLQFLFEYFSETQRNKGNFPGRFSGRQFSNSRSEMNVSTLELGDSALYLCASSLKGTVTTGELFFGEGSRLTVL.

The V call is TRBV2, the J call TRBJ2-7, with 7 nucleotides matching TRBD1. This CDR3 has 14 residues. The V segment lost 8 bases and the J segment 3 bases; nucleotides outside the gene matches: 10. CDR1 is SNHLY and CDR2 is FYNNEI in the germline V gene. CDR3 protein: CASGEQGFSYEQYF. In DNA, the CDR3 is TGTGCCAGCGGGGAACAGGGGTTTAGCTACGAGCAGTACTTC.

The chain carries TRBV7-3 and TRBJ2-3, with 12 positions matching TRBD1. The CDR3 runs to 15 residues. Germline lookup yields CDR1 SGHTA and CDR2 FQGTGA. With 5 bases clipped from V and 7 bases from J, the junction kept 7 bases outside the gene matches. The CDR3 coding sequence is TGTGCCAGCAGCCCCGGGACAGGGGGCGCGAATACGCAGTATTTT. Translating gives CASSPGTGGANTQYF.

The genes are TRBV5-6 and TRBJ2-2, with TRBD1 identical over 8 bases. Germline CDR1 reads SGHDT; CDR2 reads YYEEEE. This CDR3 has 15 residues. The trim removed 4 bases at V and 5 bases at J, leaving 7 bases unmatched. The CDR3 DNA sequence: TGTGCCAGCAGCGAGGACAGGGAGAGGACCGGGGAGCTGTTTTTT. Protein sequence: CASSEDRERTGELFF.

DNA for the CDR3: TGTGCCAGCTCACCTGACAGAACCATCAACACTGAAGCTTTCTTT. Encoded protein: CASSPDRTINTEAFF. The chain recombines TRBV18 with TRBJ1-1; tentative D call: TRBD1 (5 bases). Looked up from germline, CDR1 is KGHSH and CDR2 is LQKENI. This CDR3 contains 15 residues. Trimming removed 3 bases at V and 2 bases at J, with 13 bases between.

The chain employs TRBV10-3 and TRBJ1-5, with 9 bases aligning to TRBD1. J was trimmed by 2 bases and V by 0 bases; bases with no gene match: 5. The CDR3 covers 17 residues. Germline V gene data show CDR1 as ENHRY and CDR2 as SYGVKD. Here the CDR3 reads CAISESGQGFGNQPQHF. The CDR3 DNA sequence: TGTGCCATCAGTGAGTCGGGACAGGGCTTCGGCAATCAGCCCCAGCATTTT.